The 2 T cell receptor beta chains below come from one sample, sequenced in a study of blood T cell repertoires in COVID-19. Repertoires were generated with immunoSEQ multiplex PCR, while TCRdb's copy carries only in-frame clones and drops some. The table includes 50,000 to 65,000 clones, 76% detected once. Sequenced sample: peripheral blood. These receptors were collected from a woman aged 50 to 60 with active or convalescent COVID-19.

The chain recombines TRBV5-1 with TRBJ2-2; 11 bases map to TRBD1. CDR3 length equals 15 residues. The V segment lost 1 base and the J segment 7 bases; nucleotides outside the gene matches: 3. Per germline, CDR1 SGHRS and CDR2 YFSETQ. The CDR3 loop reads CASSLPDRGLGELFF. CDR3 DNA: TGCGCCAGCAGCTTGCCGGACAGGGGGCTCGGGGAGCTGTTTTTT.

This rearrangement joins TRBV19 to TRBJ2-1, with D possibly TRBD1 on 5 matching bases. The ends were cut back, 3 bases at V and 10 bases at J, with 16 bases in the middle. This CDR3 has 14 amino acids. CDR1 LNHDA and CDR2 SQIVND come from the germline V gene (reference sequence). The chain's CDR3 is CASSIGDRSTEQFF. The CDR3, as DNA: TGTGCCAGTAGTATTGGCGACAGATCTACAGAGCAGTTCTTC.